A selection of T cell receptor beta chains follows, all from one sample in a study of blood T cells in healthy people across ages. TCRdb reanalysed the 5' RACE reads using MiXCR and keeps one entry per CDR3 protein. In the table there are 1.5 million or so distinct CDR3 sequences, 42% of which are singletons. Sequencing input: blood. The receptors were sampled from a woman aged 18-30 years in good health. The CDR3 runs from the conserved cysteine through the conserved F or W. A D gene is named only where the DNA matches it firmly. Only part of the rows carry a size: once, few, many, or a class if the clone is expanded.

size: NA; D: NA; J: TRBJ1-5; V: TRBV10-3; CDR3: CAISDGRNQPQHF; DNA: TGTGCCATCAGTGATGGGAGAAATCAGCCCCAGCATTTT
size: few; D: TRBD2; J: TRBJ2-1; V: TRBV12-3/TRBV12-4; CDR3: CASSVPAGHEQFF; DNA: TGTGCCAGCAGTGTCCCAGCGGGGCATGAGCAGTTCTTC
size: NA; D: NA; J: TRBJ2-1; V: TRBV20-1; CDR3: CSASKSSWYNEQFF; DNA: TGCAGTGCTAGTAAGTCTTCTTGGTACAATGAGCAGTTCTTC
size: few; D: NA; J: TRBJ1-2; V: TRBV28; CDR3: CASTRSSTNYGYTF; DNA: TGTGCCAGCACCAGGAGTTCAACTAACTATGGCTACACCTTC
size: NA; D: NA; J: TRBJ2-3; V: TRBV6-5; CDR3: CASGTGLSTDTQYF; DNA: TGTGCCAGCGGTACCGGCTTGAGCACAGATACGCAGTATTTT
size: few; D: NA; J: TRBJ2-3; V: TRBV10-3; CDR3: CAISLTGTTQGTQYF; DNA: TGTGCCATCAGTCTTACAGGGACTACCCAGGGTACGCAGTATTTT
size: few; D: TRBD2; J: TRBJ2-5; V: TRBV20-1; CDR3: CSASWREGPQETQYF; DNA: TGCAGTGCTAGTTGGCGGGAGGGGCCCCAAGAGACCCAGTACTTC
size: NA; D: NA; J: TRBJ2-7; V: TRBV5-5; CDR3: CASSLFSQGFEQYF; DNA: TGTGCCAGCAGCTTGTTCAGTCAGGGGTTCGAGCAGTACTTC
size: NA; D: NA; J: TRBJ1-4; V: TRBV2; CDR3: CASSARSNEKLFF; DNA: TGTGCCAGCAGTGCACGGTCTAATGAAAAACTGTTTTTT
size: once; D: TRBD1; J: TRBJ1-3; V: TRBV25-1; CDR3: CASSTGTGRGNTIYF; DNA: TGTGCCAGCAGTACCGGGACAGGGAGAGGAAACACCATATATTTT
size: NA; D: NA; J: TRBJ1-4; V: TRBV20-1; CDR3: CSARVPGDSNEKLFF; DNA: TGCAGTGCTAGAGTCCCAGGAGACTCTAATGAAAAACTGTTTTTT
size: once; D: TRBD1; J: TRBJ2-3; V: TRBV11-2; CDR3: CASSPRSGQASTDTQYF; DNA: TGTGCCAGCAGCCCACGTTCAGGACAGGCTAGCACAGATACGCAGTATTTT
size: once; D: TRBD1; J: TRBJ1-5; V: TRBV30; CDR3: CAWSGTQGAWSNQPQHF; DNA: TGTGCCTGGAGTGGGACACAGGGGGCATGGAGCAATCAGCCCCAGCATTTT
size: NA; D: TRBD1; J: TRBJ2-7; V: TRBV20-1; CDR3: CSARDRDRTAYEQYF; DNA: TGCAGTGCTAGAGACCGGGACAGGACGGCATACGAGCAGTACTTC
size: NA; D: NA; J: TRBJ2-2; V: TRBV7-2; CDR3: CASSLNPGPGELFF; DNA: TGTGCCAGCAGCTTAAACCCGGGGCCCGGGGAGCTGTTTTTT
size: few; D: TRBD1; J: TRBJ1-2; V: TRBV29-1; CDR3: CSVETGKNYGYTF; DNA: TGCAGCGTTGAGACAGGGAAGAACTATGGCTACACCTTC
size: few; D: NA; J: TRBJ1-1; V: TRBV9; CDR3: CASSPRSQGMGTEAFF; DNA: TGTGCCAGCAGCCCCCGATCACAGGGCATGGGCACTGAAGCTTTCTTT
size: NA; D: TRBD1; J: TRBJ1-1; V: TRBV28; CDR3: CASSYDRDLNTEAFF; DNA: TGTGCCAGCAGTTACGACAGGGATCTGAACACTGAAGCTTTCTTT
size: NA; D: NA; J: TRBJ2-7; V: TRBV10-3; CDR3: CAIRGVGYEQYF; DNA: TGTGCCATCAGGGGTGTTGGGTACGAGCAGTACTTC
size: few; D: NA; J: TRBJ2-5; V: TRBV28; CDR3: CASSTRQGLREQYF; DNA: TGTGCCAGCAGCACCCGACAGGGACTAAGGGAGCAGTACTTC
size: NA; D: NA; J: TRBJ2-2; V: TRBV6-5; CDR3: CASSYSGAPGFGELFF; DNA: TGTGCCAGCAGTTACTCCGGGGCTCCCGGGTTCGGGGAGCTGTTTTTT
size: NA; D: TRBD2; J: TRBJ2-3; V: TRBV4-1; CDR3: CASSPQPSGGLEDTQYF; DNA: TGCGCCAGCAGCCCCCAACCTAGCGGTGGACTAGAAGATACGCAGTATTTT
size: once; D: TRBD2; J: TRBJ2-2; V: TRBV29-1; CDR3: CSGEREGTGELFF; DNA: TGCAGCGGGGAGCGGGAGGGAACCGGGGAGCTGTTTTTT
size: NA; D: TRBD2; J: TRBJ2-5; V: TRBV12-3/TRBV12-4; CDR3: CASSPPGLAEQETQYF; DNA: TGTGCCAGCAGTCCCCCGGGACTAGCGGAACAAGAGACCCAGTACTTC
size: few; D: TRBD2; J: TRBJ2-5; V: TRBV20-1; CDR3: CSATAYGRAEETQYF; DNA: TGCAGTGCTACGGCCTACGGGAGGGCCGAAGAGACCCAGTACTTC
size: NA; D: NA; J: TRBJ2-6; V: TRBV12-3/TRBV12-4; CDR3: CASRPTGTGANVLTF; DNA: TGTGCCAGCAGACCCACAGGGACTGGGGCCAACGTCCTGACTTTC
size: NA; D: NA; J: TRBJ2-5; V: TRBV2; CDR3: CASSEWAAPETQYF; DNA: TGTGCCAGCAGTGAATGGGCAGCCCCAGAGACCCAGTACTTC
size: few; D: TRBD2; J: TRBJ2-3; V: TRBV4-1; CDR3: CASSQGLAGGYTKTYF; DNA: TGCGCCAGCAGCCAAGGACTAGCGGGGGGCTACACCAAAACGTATTTT
size: NA; D: NA; J: TRBJ2-1; V: TRBV2; CDR3: CASSESAGWTHEQFF; DNA: TGTGCCAGCAGTGAATCGGCAGGGTGGACCCATGAGCAGTTCTTC
size: NA; D: TRBD1; J: TRBJ1-6; V: TRBV12-3/TRBV12-4; CDR3: CASSLARDRYNSPLHF; DNA: TGTGCCAGCAGTTTAGCCCGGGACAGATATAATTCACCCCTCCACTTT
size: NA; D: NA; J: TRBJ1-6; V: TRBV20-1; CDR3: CSARGSLSADSPLHF; DNA: TGCAGTGCTAGAGGGTCGCTAAGCGCTGATTCACCCCTCCACTTT
size: NA; D: NA; J: TRBJ1-1; V: TRBV6-2/TRBV6-3; CDR3: CASSYPLGGKEVNIEAFF; DNA: TGTGCCAGCAGTTACCCCCTGGGGGGTAAGGAGGTGAACATTGAAGCTTTCTTT
size: few; D: TRBD1; J: TRBJ2-3; V: TRBV20-1; CDR3: CSARGAGGPNTDTQYF; DNA: TGCAGTGCTAGAGGGGCAGGGGGCCCGAACACAGATACGCAGTATTTT
size: few; D: NA; J: TRBJ2-1; V: TRBV5-1; CDR3: CASSRAGLAGSYNEQFF; DNA: TGCGCCAGCAGCCGGGCCGGGCTAGCCGGTTCCTACAATGAGCAGTTCTTC
size: NA; D: NA; J: TRBJ2-7; V: TRBV3-1; CDR3: CASSQVRTSEQYF; DNA: TGTGCCAGCAGCCAAGTTCGGACTTCGGAGCAGTACTTC
size: NA; D: NA; J: TRBJ1-3; V: TRBV4-1; CDR3: CASSQVGGSGNTIYF; DNA: TGCGCCAGCAGCCAAGTCGGAGGGAGCGGAAACACCATATATTTT
size: NA; D: TRBD2; J: TRBJ2-1; V: TRBV15; CDR3: CATSGIPGLGLSEQFF; DNA: TGTGCCACCAGCGGAATACCGGGACTAGGCCTCAGTGAGCAGTTCTTC
size: NA; D: NA; J: TRBJ2-7; V: TRBV12-3/TRBV12-4; CDR3: CASRSYASSYEQYF; DNA: TGTGCCAGCAGGTCGTACGCTAGCTCCTACGAGCAGTACTTC
size: NA; D: NA; J: TRBJ2-2; V: TRBV9; CDR3: CASSGPITGELFF; DNA: TGTGCCAGCAGCGGGCCAATCACCGGGGAGCTGTTTTTT
size: NA; D: TRBD1; J: TRBJ2-7; V: TRBV3-1; CDR3: CASSQMDRYDEQYF; DNA: TGTGCCAGCAGCCAGATGGACAGGTACGACGAGCAGTACTTC
size: NA; D: TRBD1; J: TRBJ2-2; V: TRBV4-1; CDR3: CASSQGQGAGTGELFF; DNA: TGTGCCAGCAGCCAAGGGCAGGGGGCAGGGACCGGGGAGCTGTTTTTT
size: NA; D: NA; J: TRBJ1-4; V: TRBV6-5; CDR3: CASSLRRPTNEKLFF; DNA: TGTGCCAGCAGTCTCCGCCGACCAACTAATGAAAAACTGTTTTTT
size: NA; D: TRBD2; J: TRBJ2-1; V: TRBV27; CDR3: CASSLTASGKVYEQFF; DNA: TGTGCCAGCAGTTTAACGGCTAGCGGGAAGGTCTATGAGCAGTTCTTC
size: few; D: TRBD1; J: TRBJ1-1; V: TRBV3-1; CDR3: CASRHGQGTEAFF; DNA: TGTGCCAGCAGACACGGACAGGGCACTGAAGCTTTCTTT
size: NA; D: NA; J: TRBJ2-2; V: TRBV12-3/TRBV12-4; CDR3: CASSLRDGVSGELFF; DNA: TGTGCCAGCAGTTTAAGGGACGGAGTATCCGGGGAGCTGTTTTTT
size: few; D: NA; J: TRBJ1-4; V: TRBV12-3/TRBV12-4; CDR3: CASSPPNNEKLFF; DNA: TGTGCCAGCAGCCCCCCAAATAACGAAAAACTGTTTTTT
size: few; D: NA; J: TRBJ2-3; V: TRBV20-1; CDR3: CSASYGPHTDTQYF; DNA: TGCAGTGCTAGTTATGGCCCGCACACAGATACGCAGTATTTT
size: NA; D: TRBD1; J: TRBJ1-1; V: TRBV6-1; CDR3: CASSLHRGNTEAFF; DNA: TGTGCCAGCAGTCTTCACAGGGGGAACACTGAAGCTTTCTTT
size: NA; D: NA; J: TRBJ2-1; V: TRBV7-6; CDR3: CASGTGHEQFF; DNA: TGTGCCAGCGGTACAGGGCATGAGCAGTTCTTC
size: NA; D: NA; J: TRBJ1-2; V: TRBV12-3/TRBV12-4; CDR3: CASRVDFNYGYTF; DNA: TGTGCCAGCAGGGTTGATTTTAACTATGGCTACACCTTC
size: many; D: NA; J: TRBJ1-4; V: TRBV20-1; CDR3: CSAVDYNEKLFF; DNA: TGCAGTGCTGTCGACTATAATGAAAAACTGTTTTTT
size: NA; D: TRBD2; J: TRBJ2-7; V: TRBV14; CDR3: CASSQDFRLADSDEQYF; DNA: TGTGCCAGCAGCCAAGATTTCCGACTAGCGGACTCCGACGAGCAGTACTTC
size: NA; D: TRBD2; J: TRBJ2-5; V: TRBV2; CDR3: CASSREREGTETQYF; DNA: TGTGCCAGCAGTAGAGAGAGGGAGGGGACAGAGACCCAGTACTTC
size: NA; D: NA; J: TRBJ1-2; V: TRBV4-1; CDR3: CASSQGLATPNYGYTF; DNA: TGCGCCAGCAGCCAAGGATTGGCCACCCCTAACTATGGCTACACCTTC
size: NA; D: NA; J: TRBJ1-1; V: TRBV10-3; CDR3: CAISDATFPEAFF; DNA: TGTGCCATCAGTGACGCCACCTTTCCCGAAGCTTTCTTT
size: NA; D: NA; J: TRBJ1-2; V: TRBV4-2; CDR3: CASSPSQFNYGYTF; DNA: TGTGCCAGCAGCCCGTCCCAGTTTAACTATGGCTACACCTTC
size: many; D: NA; J: TRBJ2-5; V: TRBV2; CDR3: CASSEAPETQYF; DNA: TGTGCCAGCAGTGAAGCCCCAGAGACCCAGTACTTC
size: NA; D: TRBD1; J: TRBJ2-3; V: TRBV20-1; CDR3: CSAFYPGQEVRDTQYF; DNA: TGCAGTGCTTTTTATCCGGGACAGGAAGTTAGGGATACGCAGTATTTT
size: few; D: TRBD1; J: TRBJ1-2; V: TRBV7-9; CDR3: CASSSTGTGGYTF; DNA: TGTGCCAGCAGCTCGACAGGGACTGGGGGCTACACCTTC
size: NA; D: NA; J: TRBJ2-3; V: TRBV29-1; CDR3: CSVAYRLRQDTRYF; DNA: TGCAGCGTCGCCTATAGACTACGTCAAGATACGCGGTATTTT